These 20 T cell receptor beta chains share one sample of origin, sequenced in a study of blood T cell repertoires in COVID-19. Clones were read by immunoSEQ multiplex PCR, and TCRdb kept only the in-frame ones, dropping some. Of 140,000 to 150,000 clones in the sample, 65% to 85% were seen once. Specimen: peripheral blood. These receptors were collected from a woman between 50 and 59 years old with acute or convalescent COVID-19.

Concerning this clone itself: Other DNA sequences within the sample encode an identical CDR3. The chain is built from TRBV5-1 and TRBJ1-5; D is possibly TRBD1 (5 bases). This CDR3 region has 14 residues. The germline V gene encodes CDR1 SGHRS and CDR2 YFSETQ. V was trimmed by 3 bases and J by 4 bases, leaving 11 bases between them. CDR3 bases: TGCGCCAGCAGCTCGGGGGGTGGAAATCAGCCCCAGCATTTT. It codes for CASSSGGGNQPQHF.

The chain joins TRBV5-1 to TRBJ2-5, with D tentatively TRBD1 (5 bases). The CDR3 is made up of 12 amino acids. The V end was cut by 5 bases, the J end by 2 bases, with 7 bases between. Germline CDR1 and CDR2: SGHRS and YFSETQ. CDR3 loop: CASSSGQETQYF. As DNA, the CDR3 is TGCGCCAGCAGTTCAGGGCAAGAGACCCAGTACTTC. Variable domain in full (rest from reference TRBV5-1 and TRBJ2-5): KAGVTQTPRYLIKTRGQQVTLSCSPISGHRSVSWYQQTPGQGLQFLFEYFSETQRNKGNFPGRFSGRQFSNSRSEMNVSTLELGDSALYLCASSSGQETQYFGPGTRLLVL.

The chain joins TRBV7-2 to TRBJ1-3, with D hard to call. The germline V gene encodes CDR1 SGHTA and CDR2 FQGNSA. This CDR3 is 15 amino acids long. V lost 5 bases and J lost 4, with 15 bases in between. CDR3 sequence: CASSLVEEDGNTIYF. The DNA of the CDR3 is TGTGCCAGCAGCCTCGTTGAGGAGGACGGAAACACCATATATTTT.

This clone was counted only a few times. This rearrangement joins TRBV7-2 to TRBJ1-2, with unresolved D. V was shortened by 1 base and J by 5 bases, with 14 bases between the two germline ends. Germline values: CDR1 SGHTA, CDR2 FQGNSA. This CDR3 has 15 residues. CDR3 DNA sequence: TGTGCCAGCAGCTTAGTGTTGGCAGGACTTTATGGCTACACCTTC. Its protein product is CASSLVLAGLYGYTF.

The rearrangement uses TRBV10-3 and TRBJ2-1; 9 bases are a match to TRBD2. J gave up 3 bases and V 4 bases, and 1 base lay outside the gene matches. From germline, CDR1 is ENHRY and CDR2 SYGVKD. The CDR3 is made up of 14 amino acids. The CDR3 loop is CAISAAGGYNEQFF. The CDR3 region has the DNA TGTGCCATCAGTGCAGCGGGGGGCTACAATGAGCAGTTCTTC.

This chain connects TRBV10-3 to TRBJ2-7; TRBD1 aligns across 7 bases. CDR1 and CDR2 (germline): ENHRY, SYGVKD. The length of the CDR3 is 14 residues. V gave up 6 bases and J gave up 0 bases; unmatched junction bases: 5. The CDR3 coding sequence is TGTGCCATCAGGAAGGGACAGAACTCCTACGAGCAGTACTTC. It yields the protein CAIRKGQNSYEQYF.

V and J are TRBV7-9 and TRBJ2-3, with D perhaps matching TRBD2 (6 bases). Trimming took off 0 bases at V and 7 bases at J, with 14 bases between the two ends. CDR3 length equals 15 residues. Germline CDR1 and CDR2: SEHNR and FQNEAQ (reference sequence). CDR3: CASSLAAGSVHTQYF. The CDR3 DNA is TGTGCCAGCAGCTTAGCAGCCGGGAGTGTACATACGCAGTATTTT.

CDR3 loop: CASRGLVDYNEQFF. CDR3 coding DNA: TGTGCCAGCAGGGGCCTCGTTGACTACAATGAGCAGTTCTTC. V is TRBV27 and J is TRBJ2-1; no clear D. Germline V CDR1 and CDR2: MNHEY, SMNVEV (reference sequence). The V end was cut by 6 bases, the J end by 3 bases, with 12 bases between. The CDR3 is 14 residues long.

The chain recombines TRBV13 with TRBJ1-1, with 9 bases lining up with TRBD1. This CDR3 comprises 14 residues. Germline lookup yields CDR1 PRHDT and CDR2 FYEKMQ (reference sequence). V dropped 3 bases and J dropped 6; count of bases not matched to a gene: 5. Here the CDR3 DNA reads TGTGCCAGCAGCTTGGGACAGGGTAACCCTGAAGCTTTCTTT. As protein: CASSLGQGNPEAFF.

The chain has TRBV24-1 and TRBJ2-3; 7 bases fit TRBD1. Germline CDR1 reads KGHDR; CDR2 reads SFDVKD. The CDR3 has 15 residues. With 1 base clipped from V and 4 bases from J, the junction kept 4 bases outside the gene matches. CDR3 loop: CATSDFGQGADTQYF. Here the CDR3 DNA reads TGTGCCACCAGTGATTTCGGGCAGGGGGCAGATACGCAGTATTTT.

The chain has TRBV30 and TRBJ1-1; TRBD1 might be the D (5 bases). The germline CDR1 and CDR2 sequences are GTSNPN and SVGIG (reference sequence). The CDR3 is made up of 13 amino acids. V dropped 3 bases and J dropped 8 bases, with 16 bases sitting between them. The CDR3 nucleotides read TGTGCCTGGAGGGACACGAGGAAGCCGGAAGCTTTCTTT. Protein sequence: CAWRDTRKPEAFF.

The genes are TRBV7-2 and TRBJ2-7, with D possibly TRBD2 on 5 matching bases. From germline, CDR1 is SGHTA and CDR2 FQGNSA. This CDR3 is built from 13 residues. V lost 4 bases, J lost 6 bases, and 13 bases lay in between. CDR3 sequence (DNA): TGTGCCAGCAGCTCGAGGAGAGAGGGCGAGCAGTACTTC. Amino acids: CASSSRREGEQYF.

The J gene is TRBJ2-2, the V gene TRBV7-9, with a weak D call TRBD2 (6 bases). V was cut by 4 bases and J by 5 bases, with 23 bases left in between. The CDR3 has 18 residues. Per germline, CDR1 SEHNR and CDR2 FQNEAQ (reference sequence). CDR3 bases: TGTGCCAGCAGCTCGCCGCAGGAGGTTAGCGGTAGGACCGGGGAGCTGTTTTTT. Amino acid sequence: CASSSPQEVSGRTGELFF.

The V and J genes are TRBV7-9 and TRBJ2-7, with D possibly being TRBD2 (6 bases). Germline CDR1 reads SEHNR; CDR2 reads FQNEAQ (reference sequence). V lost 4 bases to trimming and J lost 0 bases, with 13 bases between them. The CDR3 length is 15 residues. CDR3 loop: CASSYGTSSSYEQYF. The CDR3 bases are TGTGCCAGCAGCTATGGGACTTCCAGCTCCTACGAGCAGTACTTC.

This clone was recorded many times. CDR3 residues: CASSPTWNTEAFF. CDR3 coding DNA: TGTGCCAGCAGCCCGACATGGAACACTGAAGCTTTCTTT. The V and J genes are TRBV12-3 or TRBV12-4 and TRBJ1-1; the D is unclear. This CDR3 spans 13 amino acids. The germline V and J ends were trimmed by 6 bases and 1 base, with 9 bases remaining between them.

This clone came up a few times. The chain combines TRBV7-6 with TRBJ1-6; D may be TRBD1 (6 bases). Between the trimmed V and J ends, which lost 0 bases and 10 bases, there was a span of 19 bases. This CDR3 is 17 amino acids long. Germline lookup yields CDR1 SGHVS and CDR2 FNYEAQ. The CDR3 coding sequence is TGTGCCAGCAGCTTAGCTGCGTCAGGGGCTGTAGGATCACCCCTCCACTTT. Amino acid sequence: CASSLAASGAVGSPLHF.

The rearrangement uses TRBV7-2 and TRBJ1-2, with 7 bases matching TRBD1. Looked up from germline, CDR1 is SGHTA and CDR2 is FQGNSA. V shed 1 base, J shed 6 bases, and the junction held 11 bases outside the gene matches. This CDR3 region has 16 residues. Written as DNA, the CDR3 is TGTGCCAGCAGCTTAGGGGGGACAGCTCAGTATAATGGCTACACCTTC. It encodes CASSLGGTAQYNGYTF.

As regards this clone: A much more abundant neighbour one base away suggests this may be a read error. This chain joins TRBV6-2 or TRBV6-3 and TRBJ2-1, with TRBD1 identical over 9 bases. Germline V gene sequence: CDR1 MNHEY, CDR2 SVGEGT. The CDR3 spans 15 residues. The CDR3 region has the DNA TGTGCCAGCAGTGGCCGGGACAGGGCTCACAATGAGCATTTCTTC. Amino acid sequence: CASSGRDRAHNEHFF.

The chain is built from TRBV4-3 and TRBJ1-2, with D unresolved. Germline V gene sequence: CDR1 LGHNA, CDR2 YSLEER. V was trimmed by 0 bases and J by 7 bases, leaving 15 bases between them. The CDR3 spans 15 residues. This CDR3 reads CASSQDSPGEGGYTF. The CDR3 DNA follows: TGCGCCAGCAGCCAAGATAGCCCCGGGGAAGGTGGCTACACCTTC.

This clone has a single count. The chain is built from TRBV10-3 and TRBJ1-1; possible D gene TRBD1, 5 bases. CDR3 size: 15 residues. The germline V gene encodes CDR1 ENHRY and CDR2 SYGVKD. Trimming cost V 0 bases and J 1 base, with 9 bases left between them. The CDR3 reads CAISESGRANTEAFF. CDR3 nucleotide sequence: TGTGCCATCAGTGAGTCGGGGCGAGCGAACACTGAAGCTTTCTTT.